This entry is about one T cell receptor (beta chain). This record comes from a study of radiation and T cells in renal cell carcinoma. Data came from immunoSEQ multiplex PCR; TCRdb stores just in-frame clones and leaves some out. Here the sample spans around 60,000 clones, around three quarters being singletons. Time point: blood 2 weeks post-SBRT. Documented treatment: 15 Gy SBRT to primary tumor, nephrectomy 4 weeks later. The patient's renal cell carcinoma had clear cell pathology. The source was blood, collected from a patient whose treatment included radiotherapy and nephrectomy. The clonotype comes from a man aged 60 to 75 with renal cell carcinoma.

CDR3 nucleotides: TGTGCCTGGAGTCAAGTCTACCCAAATGAGCAGTTCTTC. Amino acids: CAWSQVYPNEQFF. V gene TRBV30 combines with J gene TRBJ2-1, with no clear D. The length of the CDR3 is 13 residues. The germline V gene encodes CDR1 GTSNPN and CDR2 SVGIG (reference sequence). Trimming shortened V by 2 bases and J by 7 bases, and 12 bases separated the two germline ends.